This TCR beta chain was retrieved from a study of blood T cell repertoires in COVID-19. The CDR3 contains 14 residues. Germline CDR1 SNHLY, CDR2 FYNNEI. Trimming removed 7 bases from V and 0 bases from J, with 12 bases in between. Categorization into cohorts depended on clinical history that participants reported. Cohort 3 recovery required two negative PCRs, clearance, or symptom resolution. The repertoire was sequenced with immunoSEQ multiplex PCR; TCRdb's copy has only in-frame clones and lacks some. The table lists about 250,000 clones, about 88% of them singletons. J is TRBJ1-1 and V is TRBV2; D uncertain. The sequence was collected from a woman aged 45-65 years who had recovered from COVID-19. Sequenced: PBMCs or T cells enriched from blood (not recorded which). The CDR3 is CASIPIGLNTEAFF. CDR3 coding DNA: TGTGCCAGCATCCCTATTGGGCTGAACACTGAAGCTTTCTTT.